The 11 T cell receptor beta chains below were found in one sample sequenced in a study of T-cell memory formation after mild COVID-19. TCRdb called the 5' RACE reads again in MiXCR, with one record for every CDR3 protein. In the table there are approximately 300,000 distinct CDR3 sequences, under 8.5% of which are singletons. The sequenced sample was PBMCs or a T cell subset sorted from them (not recorded which). The receptors here all came from a man between 18 and 35 years old who had mild COVID-19 (a few samples of this study predate the infection). Cell type and time point are not known.

In its sample, this clonotype was seen a few times. CDR3 sequence (DNA): TGTGCCAGCAGCGCCGTGTGGGAGCAGTACTTC. This translates into CASSAVWEQYF. V is TRBV11-2 and J is TRBJ2-7; D not certain. The V gene lost 5 bases and the J gene lost 7 bases, with 9 bases spanning the gap. The CDR3 contains 11 residues. CDR1 and CDR2 (germline): SGHAT, FQNNGV.

This clonotype was recorded a few times. The chain carries TRBV6-6 and TRBJ2-1; 9 bases agree with TRBD2. Germline-derived CDR1 and CDR2 are MNHNY and SVGAGI (reference sequence). This CDR3 has 17 residues. Losses at the gene ends were 0 bases for V and 7 bases for J; bases not matched to a gene: 10. CDR3 residues: CASSYSRGSGGGNEQFF. The CDR3 region has the DNA TGTGCCAGCAGTTACTCGCGGGGTAGCGGGGGAGGGAATGAGCAGTTCTTC.

There are a few counts of this clonotype. This chain links TRBV7-6 with TRBJ2-3; the match to TRBD2 covers 13 bases. Germline V CDR1 and CDR2: SGHVS, FNYEAQ. The CDR3 consists of 15 residues. With V trimmed by 4 bases and J by 5 bases, 3 bases remained unmatched. The CDR3: CASSSWTSGGDTQYF. DNA for the CDR3: TGTGCCAGCAGCTCCTGGACTAGCGGGGGAGATACGCAGTATTTT.

This clonotype occurred many times. The rearrangement uses TRBV6-5 and TRBJ2-1; perhaps TRBD2 as D (5 bases). Germline V gene sequence: CDR1 MNHEY, CDR2 SVGAGI. The V end was cut by 2 bases, the J end by 6 bases, with 11 bases between. This CDR3 contains 14 residues. This CDR3 reads CASSYPGGGNEQFF. The CDR3, as DNA: TGTGCCAGCAGTTACCCCGGAGGAGGCAATGAGCAGTTCTTC.

The chain combines TRBV5-6 with TRBJ1-5; D call uncertain. The germline gives CDR1 SGHDT, CDR2 YYEEEE. With 2 bases removed from V and 5 bases from J, the gap between germline ends came to 14 bases. The CDR3 covers 15 residues. The CDR3, as DNA: TGTGCCAGCAGCTTAAGTCCAAAATTAGATCAGCCCCAGCATTTT. Amino acids: CASSLSPKLDQPQHF. Using reference TRBV5-6 and TRBJ1-5 for the parts outside the CDR3, the full variable domain is DAGVTQSPTHLIKTRGQQVTLRCSPKSGHDTVSWYQQALGQGPQFIFQYYEEEERQRGNFPDRFSGHQFPNYSSELNVNALLLGDSALYLCASSLSPKLDQPQHFGDGTRLSIL.

This clonotype has a count of ten or more. The chain combines TRBV4-2 with TRBJ2-1; TRBD2 agrees at 10 bases. The V segment lost 0 bases and the J segment 7 bases; nucleotides outside the gene matches: 9. The CDR3 has 17 amino acids. Germline loops: CDR1 LGHNA, CDR2 YNFKEQ. The DNA for the CDR3 is TGTGCCAGCAGCCAAGATTTAACTAGCGGGGCGGGGAATGAGCAGTTCTTC. Protein product: CASSQDLTSGAGNEQFF.

This clonotype was counted a few times. The chain recombines TRBV20-1 with TRBJ1-1; D uncertain. The CDR3 totals 15 residues. V was cut by 3 bases and J by 5 bases, with 19 bases left in between. Germline-derived CDR1 and CDR2 are DFQATT and SNEGSKA (reference sequence). The CDR3, as DNA: TGCAGTGCTAGGCGGATACCCCCAAGGTATACTGAAGCTTTCTTT. Protein sequence: CSARRIPPRYTEAFF.

The rearrangement joins TRBV7-2 to TRBJ2-7; D unresolved. The CDR3 totals 13 residues. Trimming took off 5 bases at V and 7 bases at J, with 15 bases between the two ends. From germline, CDR1 is SGHTA and CDR2 FQGNSA. DNA for the CDR3: TGTGCCAGCAGCCAAACCGGGTCTTTAGAGCAGTACTTC. This gives the protein CASSQTGSLEQYF. The entire variable domain, with the rest obtained from reference TRBV7-2 and TRBJ2-7, is as follows: GAGVSQSPSNKVTEKGKDVELRCDPISGHTALYWYRQSLGQGLEFLIYFQGNSAPDKSGLPSDRFSAERTGGSVSTLTIQRTQQEDSAVYLCASSQTGSLEQYFGPGTRLTVT.

This clonotype was counted at least ten times. The rearrangement joins TRBV4-1 to TRBJ2-5; 7 nucleotides match TRBD1. The CDR3 has 14 amino acids. CDR1 MGHRA and CDR2 YSYEKL come from the germline V gene. Losses at the gene ends were 4 bases for V and 3 bases for J; bases not matched to a gene: 5. The CDR3 protein is CASSPWDREETQYF. Written as DNA, the CDR3 is TGCGCCAGCAGCCCGTGGGACAGAGAAGAGACCCAGTACTTC.

This clonotype has more than one count but fewer than ten. CDR3 region: CASSARTGNGYTF. The CDR3 bases are TGTGCCAGCAGCGCCCGGACAGGGAACGGCTACACCTTC. The rearrangement links TRBV7-2 to TRBJ1-2; 8 bases fit TRBD1. The V gene's germline CDR1 is SGHTA and CDR2 FQGNSA. The CDR3 is 13 residues long. With V trimmed by 5 bases and J by 8 bases, 7 bases remained unmatched.

The V gene is TRBV3-1, the J gene TRBJ1-5; D possibly corresponds to TRBD1 (6 bases). Germline loops: CDR1 LGHDT, CDR2 YNNKEL (reference sequence). V lost 0 bases and J lost 9, with 18 bases in between. The CDR3 runs to 16 residues. The CDR3 region is CASSQESGTRTTPQHF. The CDR3 region has the DNA TGTGCCAGCAGCCAAGAATCCGGGACACGGACGACGCCCCAGCATTTT.